This T cell receptor beta chain derives from a study of early T cells in non-severe SARS-CoV-2 infection (dated by TCRdb to the early 2020s). Study-level background: Bulk RNA from unsorted whole blood was used for TCR sequencing, so alpha and beta chains could not be paired.

Results the study describes overall, beyond this receptor: VDJdb matching was skewed toward anti-spike CD8 responses and likely underestimated virus-specific expansions by missing private and CD4 specificities.

Notes on this clonotype: Its antigen is currently not known. The input lacks base qualities; no much larger clone sits a single base away.

The library relied on 5' RACE. Sequencing was carried out with a NextSeq 500. The TCR library protocol attached unique molecular identifiers to individual cDNA molecules to correct for sequencing error and PCR bias. Sequencing covered both TCR alpha and beta chains, and within each sample the abundances of alpha and beta sequences were tightly co-correlated. As for how the authors treated the data: Decombinator V4 was used to annotate the V gene, J gene and CDR3 of the TCR sequences. Expanded TCRs were defined as changing significantly between any two time points under a Poisson model with p below 0.0001. Abundances of TCRs were expressed as counts per million after normalisation to the total number of TCRs sequenced in each sample. VDJdb, accessed on 1 November 2021, was searched for TCRs annotated for CMV, EBV and SARS-CoV-2, and TCRs annotated for more than one antigen were excluded. TCRdb cleaned the public reads at Q25 with fastp, built clones with MiXCR and kept in-frame beta chains. Merged by CDR3 protein, the rows form single entries marked with the most common genes and DNA. These V and J calls originate from TCRdb's pipeline instead of the authors' own analysis. For this sample the table gives about 71,000 distinct CDR3 sequences, of which approximately 13% were detected only once. The ten largest clones capture roughly 13% of the sample.

A case-control design nested within a healthcare worker cohort in London, UK, was used, with weekly nasopharyngeal swab PCR tests and blood sampling performed. Healthcare workers were recruited between 23 and 31 March 2020, during the week of the UK lockdown, and were followed weekly for up to roughly 15 weeks. This clonotype was obtained from an adult who was a healthcare worker with PCR-confirmed SARS-CoV-2 infection or an uninfected control (not recorded which). The sample comprised whole blood.

The CDR3 loop reads CASSSEYYGYTF. DNA sequence: TGCGCCAGCAGTTCGGAGTACTATGGCTACACCTTC. This chain joins TRBV10-1 to TRBJ1-2, with no D gene named confidently. CDR1 and CDR2, per the germline V gene (reference sequence), are WNHNN and SYGVQD. Including the terminal cysteine and phenylalanine, the CDR3 comprises 12 residues. Only CDR3 DNA is held: 36 bases, read in frame from base 1. V and J are truncated by 5 bases and 3 bases respectively, leaving an intervening sequence of 7 bases.